This TCR beta chain is from a study of blood T cell repertoires in COVID-19. V lost 0 bases, J lost 7 bases, and 10 bases lay in between. Germline V gene sequence: CDR1 MNHEY, CDR2 SVGAGI. CDR3 size: 13 residues. In the authors' workflow: Counts of nucleated cells, estimated from reference gene primer amplification, were obtained. Libraries were prepared by immunoSEQ multiplex PCR; TCRdb keeps only in-frame clonotypes and omits some of them. V, J and clone size were drawn from that table, and D and trimming were deduced from the DNA. Seen here are some 270,000 clones, about 91% observed once, and the top ten hold approximately 3%.

The chain carries TRBV6-5 and TRBJ2-7; D remains ambiguous. The TCR originated in a man aged 35 to 55 who had been exposed to COVID-19. Sequencing input: PBMCs or T cells enriched from blood (not recorded which). The CDR3 bases are TGTGCCAGCAGTTACTCTGGCAGTCTTGAGCAGTACTTC. This encodes CASSYSGSLEQYF.